This T cell receptor beta chain came from a study of CD8+ T cells in alopecia areata. Study-wide background: The drug, oral tofacitinib, was given to treated patients at 5 to 10 mg twice daily. Study-wide findings and caveats: Scalp samples also yield sequences of resident alphabeta T cells from normal skin.

TCR sequencing used cDNA made by reverse transcription of extracted RNA. Using immunoSEQ multiplex PCR, the repertoire was profiled, and TCRdb retains in-frame clones only, with some absent. Found here are under 250,000 clones, more than 45% of them singletons; the top ten hold 0.4% to 0.55%. Germline CDR1 LGHNA, CDR2 YNFKEQ. V dropped 4 bases and J dropped 6; count of bases not matched to a gene: 5. The CDR3 contains 13 residues. Concerning this clone: Its antigen is currently unknown.

The chain joins TRBV4-2 to TRBJ1-1, with TRBD1 matching 7 bases. The sequence was obtained from a human donor with alopecia areata. The specimen was CD4+ T cells sorted from blood, collected at week 0. As DNA, the CDR3 is TGTGCCAGCAGCCGTACAGGGGCCGCTGAAGCTTTCTTT. This codes for CASSRTGAAEAFF.